These 2 T cell receptor beta chains came from one sample sequenced in a study of blood T cell repertoires in COVID-19. The assay was immunoSEQ multiplex PCR, and TCRdb's table has in-frame clones only and misses some. Counted here are about 370,000 clones, around 91% occurring once; the ten biggest clones make up roughly 6.8%. The sequenced material came from peripheral blood. These receptors were taken from a man aged 18-30 years with active or convalescent COVID-19.

V usage is TRBV28 and J usage is TRBJ2-1, with 8 nucleotides matching TRBD2. Per germline, CDR1 MDHEN and CDR2 SYDVKM. There are 13 residues in the CDR3. CDR3 amino acids: CVTTSGSRSEQFF. For the CDR3, the DNA is TGTGTAACGACCAGCGGGAGTAGGAGTGAGCAGTTCTTC. Supplemented by reference TRBV28 and TRBJ2-1, the full variable domain reads DVKVTQSSRYLVKRTGEKVFLECVQDMDHENMFWYRQDPGLGLRLIYFSYDVKMKEKGDIPEGYSVSREKKERFSLILESASTNQTSMYLCVTTSGSRSEQFFGPGTRLTVL.

The chain joins TRBV7-2 to TRBJ1-4, with D unresolved. The CDR3 has 14 residues. Germline CDR1 reads SGHTA; CDR2 reads FQGNSA. V lost 1 base and J lost 2, with 5 bases in between. The CDR3, as DNA: TGTGCCAGCAGCTTAGGCCGGACTAATGAAAAACTGTTTTTT. This gives the protein CASSLGRTNEKLFF.